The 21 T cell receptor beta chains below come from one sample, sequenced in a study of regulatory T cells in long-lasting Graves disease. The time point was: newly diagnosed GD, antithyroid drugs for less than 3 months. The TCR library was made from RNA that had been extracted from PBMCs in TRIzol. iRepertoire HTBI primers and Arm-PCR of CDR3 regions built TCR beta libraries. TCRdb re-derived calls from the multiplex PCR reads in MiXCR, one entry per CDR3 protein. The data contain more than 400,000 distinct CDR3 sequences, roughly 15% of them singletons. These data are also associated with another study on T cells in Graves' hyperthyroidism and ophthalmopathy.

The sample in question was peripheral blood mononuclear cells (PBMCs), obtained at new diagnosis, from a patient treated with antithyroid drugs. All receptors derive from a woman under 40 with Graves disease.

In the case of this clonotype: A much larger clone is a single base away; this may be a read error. The CDR3 nucleotides read TGTGCCAGCAGTTTGGGTTCTAGAGAGAGGGGATACGAGCAGTACTTC. This gives the protein CASSLGSRERGYEQYF. This chain uses TRBV28 with TRBJ2-7; either TRBD1 or TRBD2 may fit D (5 bases each). CDR3 size: 16 residues. Between the trimmed V and J ends, which lost 3 bases and 4 bases, there was a span of 19 bases. Looked up from germline, CDR1 is MDHEN and CDR2 is SYDVKM. Full variable domain (remainder filled in from reference TRBV28 and TRBJ2-7): DVKVTQSSRYLVKRTGEKVFLECVQDMDHENMFWYRQDPGLGLRLIYFSYDVKMKEKGDIPEGYSVSREKKERFSLILESASTNQTSMYLCASSLGSRERGYEQYFGPGTRLTVT.

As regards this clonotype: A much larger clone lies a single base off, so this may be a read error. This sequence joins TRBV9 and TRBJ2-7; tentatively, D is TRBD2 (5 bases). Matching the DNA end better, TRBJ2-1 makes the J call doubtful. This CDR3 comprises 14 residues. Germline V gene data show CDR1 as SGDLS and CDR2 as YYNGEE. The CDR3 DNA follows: TGTGCCAGCAGCTCACTTAGCGAGTCCTACGAGCAGTTCTTC. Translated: CASSSLSESYEQFF.

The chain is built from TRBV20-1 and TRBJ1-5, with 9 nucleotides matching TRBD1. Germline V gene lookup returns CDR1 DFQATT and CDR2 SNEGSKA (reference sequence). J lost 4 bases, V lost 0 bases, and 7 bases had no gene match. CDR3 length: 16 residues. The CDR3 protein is CSARDPRDRENQPQHF. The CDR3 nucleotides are TGCAGTGCTAGAGACCCCCGGGACAGGGAAAATCAGCCCCAGCATTTT.

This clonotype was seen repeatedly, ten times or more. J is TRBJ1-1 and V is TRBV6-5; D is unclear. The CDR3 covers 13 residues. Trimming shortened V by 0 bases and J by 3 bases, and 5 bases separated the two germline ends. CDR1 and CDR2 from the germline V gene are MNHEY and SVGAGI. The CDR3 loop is CASSYSPDTEAFF. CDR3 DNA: TGTGCCAGCAGTTACTCTCCGGACACTGAAGCTTTCTTT.

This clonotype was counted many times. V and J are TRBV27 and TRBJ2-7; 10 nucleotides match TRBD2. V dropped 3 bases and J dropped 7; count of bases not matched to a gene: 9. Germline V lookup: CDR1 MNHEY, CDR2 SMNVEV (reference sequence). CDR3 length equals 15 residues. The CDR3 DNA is TGTGCCAGCAGTTTTGCTACTAGCGGGATAGAGGAGCAGTACTTC. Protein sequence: CASSFATSGIEEQYF.

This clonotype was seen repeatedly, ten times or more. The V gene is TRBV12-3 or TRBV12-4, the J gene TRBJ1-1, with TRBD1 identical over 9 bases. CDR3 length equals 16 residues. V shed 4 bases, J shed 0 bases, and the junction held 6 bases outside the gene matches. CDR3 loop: CASSSPQGAMNTEAFF. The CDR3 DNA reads TGTGCCAGCAGTTCCCCACAGGGGGCGATGAACACTGAAGCTTTCTTT.

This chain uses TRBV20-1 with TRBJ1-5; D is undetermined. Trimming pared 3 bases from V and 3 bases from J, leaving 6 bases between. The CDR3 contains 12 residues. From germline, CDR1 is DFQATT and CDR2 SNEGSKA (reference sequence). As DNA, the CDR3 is TGCAGTGCTAGTTTCTTCAATCAGCCCCAGCATTTT. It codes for CSASFFNQPQHF.

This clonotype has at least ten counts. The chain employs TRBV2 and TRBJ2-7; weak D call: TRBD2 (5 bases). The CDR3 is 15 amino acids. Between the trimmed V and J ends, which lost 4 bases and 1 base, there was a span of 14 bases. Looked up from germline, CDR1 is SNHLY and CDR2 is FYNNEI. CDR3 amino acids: CASSGTQVYSYEQYF. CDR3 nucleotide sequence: TGTGCCAGCAGTGGGACTCAGGTTTATTCCTACGAGCAGTACTTC.

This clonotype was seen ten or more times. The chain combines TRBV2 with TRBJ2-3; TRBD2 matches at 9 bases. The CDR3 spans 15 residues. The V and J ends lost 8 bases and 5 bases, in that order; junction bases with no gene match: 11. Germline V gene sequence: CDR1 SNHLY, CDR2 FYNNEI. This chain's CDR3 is CASPVAGVHGDTQYF. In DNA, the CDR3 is TGTGCCAGCCCAGTAGCGGGAGTCCACGGAGATACGCAGTATTTT.

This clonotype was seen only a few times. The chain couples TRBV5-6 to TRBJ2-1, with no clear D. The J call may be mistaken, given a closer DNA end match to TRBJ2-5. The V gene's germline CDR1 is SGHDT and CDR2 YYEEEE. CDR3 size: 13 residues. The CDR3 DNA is TGTGCCAGCAGCACCTGGCTGGAAGAGACCCAGTACTTC. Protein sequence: CASSTWLEETQYF.

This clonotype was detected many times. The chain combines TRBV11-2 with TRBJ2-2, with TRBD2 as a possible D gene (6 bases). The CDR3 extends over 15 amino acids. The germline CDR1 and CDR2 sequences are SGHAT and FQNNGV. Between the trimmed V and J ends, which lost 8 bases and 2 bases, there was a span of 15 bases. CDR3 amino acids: CASGWGGPNTGELFF. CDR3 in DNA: TGTGCCAGCGGGTGGGGAGGACCTAACACCGGGGAGCTGTTTTTT.

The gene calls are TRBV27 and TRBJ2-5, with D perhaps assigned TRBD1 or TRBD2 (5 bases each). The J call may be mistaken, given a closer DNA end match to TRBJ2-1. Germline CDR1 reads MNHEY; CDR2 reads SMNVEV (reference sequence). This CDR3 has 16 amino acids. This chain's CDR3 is CASSALPGTGTYEQFF. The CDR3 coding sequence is TGTGCCAGCAGTGCATTACCCGGGACCGGTACCTACGAGCAGTTCTTC.

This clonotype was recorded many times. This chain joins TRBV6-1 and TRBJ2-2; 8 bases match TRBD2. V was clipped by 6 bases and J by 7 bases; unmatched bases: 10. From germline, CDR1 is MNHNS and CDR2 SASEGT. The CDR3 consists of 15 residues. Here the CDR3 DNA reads TGTGCCAGCAGGTACAAAGGACTAGCCGGCGGGGAGCTGTTTTTT. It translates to CASRYKGLAGGELFF.

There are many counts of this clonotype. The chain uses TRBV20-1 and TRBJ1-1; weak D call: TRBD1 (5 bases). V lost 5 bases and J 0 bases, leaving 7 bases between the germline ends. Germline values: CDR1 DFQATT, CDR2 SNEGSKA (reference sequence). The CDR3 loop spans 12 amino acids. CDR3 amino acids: CSAGGVNTEAFF. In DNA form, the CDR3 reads TGCAGTGCTGGGGGAGTGAACACTGAAGCTTTCTTT.

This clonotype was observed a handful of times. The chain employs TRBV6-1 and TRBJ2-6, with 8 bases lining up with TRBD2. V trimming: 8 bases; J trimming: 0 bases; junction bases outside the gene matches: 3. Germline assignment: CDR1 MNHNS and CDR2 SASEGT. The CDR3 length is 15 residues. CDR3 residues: CASRGGYSGANVLTF. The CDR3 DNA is TGTGCCAGCCGGGGGGGGTACTCTGGGGCCAACGTCCTGACTTTC.

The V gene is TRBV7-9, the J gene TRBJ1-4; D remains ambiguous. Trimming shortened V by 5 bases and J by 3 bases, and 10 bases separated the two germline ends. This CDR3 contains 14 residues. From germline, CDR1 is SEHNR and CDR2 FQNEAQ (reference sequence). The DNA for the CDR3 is TGTGCCAGCAGCCCGGTCCGCTCTAATGAAAAACTGTTTTTT. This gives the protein CASSPVRSNEKLFF.

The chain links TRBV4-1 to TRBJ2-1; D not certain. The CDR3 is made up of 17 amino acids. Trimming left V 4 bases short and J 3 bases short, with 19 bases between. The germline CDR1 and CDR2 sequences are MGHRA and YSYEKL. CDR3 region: CASSPAVAGPGYNEQFF. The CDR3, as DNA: TGCGCCAGCAGCCCCGCTGTGGCAGGCCCAGGCTACAATGAGCAGTTCTTC.

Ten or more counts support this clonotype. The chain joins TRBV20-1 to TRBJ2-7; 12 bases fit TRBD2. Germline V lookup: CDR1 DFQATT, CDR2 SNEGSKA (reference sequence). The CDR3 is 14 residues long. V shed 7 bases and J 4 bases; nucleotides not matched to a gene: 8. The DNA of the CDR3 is TGCAGTGGAGCCCCTAGCGGGAGGGGGTACGAGCAGTACTTC. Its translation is CSGAPSGRGYEQYF.

The CDR3 DNA reads TGTGCCAGCAGCTTAGATCGTGGAGGGGGGCAGTTCTTC. This translates into CASSLDRGGGQFF. The chain links TRBV11-2 to TRBJ2-1; D may correspond to TRBD1 or TRBD2 (6 bases each). V lost 0 bases to trimming and J lost 12 bases, with 12 bases between them. The CDR3 contains 13 residues. Germline CDR1 is SGHAT and CDR2 is FQNNGV.

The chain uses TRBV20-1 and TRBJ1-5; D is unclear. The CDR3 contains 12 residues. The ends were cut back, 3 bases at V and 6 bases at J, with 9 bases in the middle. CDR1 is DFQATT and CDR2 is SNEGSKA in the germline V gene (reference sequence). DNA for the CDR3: TGCAGTGCTAGCTCATACGGTCAGCCCCAGCATTTT. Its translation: CSASSYGQPQHF.

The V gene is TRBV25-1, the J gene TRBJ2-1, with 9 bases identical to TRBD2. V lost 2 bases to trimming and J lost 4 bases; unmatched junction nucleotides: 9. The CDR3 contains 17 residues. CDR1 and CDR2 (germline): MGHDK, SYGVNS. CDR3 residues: CASSEGRGGREYNEQFF. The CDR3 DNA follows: TGTGCCAGCAGTGAAGGTAGGGGCGGGAGGGAGTACAATGAGCAGTTCTTC.